A selection of T cell receptor beta chains follows, all from one sample in a study of post-analysis software for immune sequencing data. TCRdb fed the PCR reads into MiXCR, producing one record per CDR3 protein. The repertoire holds approximately 630,000 distinct CDR3 sequences, with approximately 60% as singletons. The sample taken for sequencing was blood. The origin of the receptors is a girl between 2 and 10 years old with multiple sclerosis. Each CDR3 is given with its conserved first and last residue. The order of the fields is CDR3 protein, CDR3 DNA, J gene, clone size, D gene, CDR3 length, V gene. A D gene is named only where the DNA matches it firmly. Some rows have no size entry. The others give once, few or many, or a class for an expanded clone.

CDR3: CASSDYADTQYF
DNA: TGTGCCAGCAGTGATTACGCAGATACGCAGTATTTT
J: TRBJ2-3
size: -
D: -
length: 12
V: TRBV7-2

CDR3: CASSQPQTAPEETQYF
DNA: TGTGCCAGCAGCCAACCCCAGACAGCCCCAGAAGAGACCCAGTACTTC
J: TRBJ2-5
size: once
D: -
length: 16
V: TRBV3-1

CDR3: CSVGARGNQPQHF
DNA: TGCAGCGTTGGGGCTAGGGGCAATCAGCCCCAGCATTTT
J: TRBJ1-5
size: few
D: -
length: 13
V: TRBV29-1

CDR3: CASSHTWGQETQYF
DNA: TGCGCCAGCAGCCACACCTGGGGGCAAGAGACCCAGTACTTC
J: TRBJ2-5
size: -
D: -
length: 14
V: TRBV4-1

CDR3: CASCSPPEETQYF
DNA: TGTGCCAGCTGCTCGCCCCCTGAAGAGACCCAGTACTTC
J: TRBJ2-5
size: -
D: -
length: 13
V: TRBV7-2

CDR3: CSVPNPPAAGETQYF
DNA: TGCAGCGTCCCAAACCCACCAGCGGCGGGGGAGACCCAGTACTTC
J: TRBJ2-5
size: -
D: -
length: 15
V: TRBV29-1

CDR3: CASSVRNGGRDEQFF
DNA: TGTGCCAGCAGCGTTCGGAACGGGGGGCGCGATGAGCAGTTCTTC
J: TRBJ2-1
size: -
D: -
length: 15
V: TRBV11-2

CDR3: CASSQDAADTQYF
DNA: TGTGCCAGCAGCCAAGATGCGGCGGATACGCAGTATTTT
J: TRBJ2-3
size: -
D: -
length: 13
V: TRBV14

CDR3: CASSQERAPGLAARSSYNEQFF
DNA: TGCGCCAGCAGCCAAGAACGGGCGCCGGGACTAGCGGCGCGGAGCTCCTACAATGAGCAGTTCTTC
J: TRBJ2-1
size: once
D: TRBD2
length: 22
V: TRBV4-3

CDR3: CSVKPGGFNEQYF
DNA: TGCAGCGTAAAACCAGGGGGTTTCAACGAGCAGTACTTC
J: TRBJ2-7
size: once
D: TRBD1
length: 13
V: TRBV29-1

CDR3: CTSSQLLGRPQHF
DNA: TGCACCAGTAGCCAACTCCTAGGGCGGCCCCAGCATTTT
J: TRBJ1-5
size: -
D: -
length: 13
V: TRBV4-1

CDR3: CASSLTGTGLHEQYF
DNA: TGTGCCAGCAGCTTAACCGGGACAGGGCTCCACGAGCAGTACTTC
J: TRBJ2-7
size: -
D: TRBD1
length: 15
V: TRBV7-3

CDR3: CASQTDGNYGYTF
DNA: TGTGCCAGCCAAACGGACGGGAACTATGGCTACACCTTC
J: TRBJ1-2
size: -
D: -
length: 13
V: TRBV12-3/TRBV12-4

CDR3: CAWSGDSNQPQHF
DNA: TGTGCCTGGAGTGGGGATAGCAATCAGCCCCAGCATTTT
J: TRBJ1-5
size: once
D: -
length: 13
V: TRBV30

CDR3: CASSQDAIAGKGGGDTQYF
DNA: TGTGCCAGCAGCCAAGATGCGATAGCGGGCAAAGGGGGTGGAGATACGCAGTATTTT
J: TRBJ2-3
size: -
D: -
length: 19
V: TRBV4-2

CDR3: CASRIGTVGPYGYTF
DNA: TGTGCCAGCCGGATTGGGACCGTCGGTCCTTATGGCTACACCTTC
J: TRBJ1-2
size: -
D: -
length: 15
V: TRBV6-2/TRBV6-3

CDR3: CASSRTSGRETQFF
DNA: TGTGCCAGCAGTCGGACTAGCGGGAGAGAGACCCAGTTCTTC
J: TRBJ2-1
size: -
D: TRBD2
length: 14
V: TRBV12-3/TRBV12-4

CDR3: CASSLTGPPDTQYF
DNA: TGCGCCAGCAGCTTGACAGGGCCCCCAGATACGCAGTATTTT
J: TRBJ2-3
size: once
D: -
length: 14
V: TRBV5-1

CDR3: CSARGGTGASHEQYF
DNA: TGCAGTGCTAGAGGCGGGACAGGGGCCTCCCACGAGCAGTACTTC
J: TRBJ2-7
size: -
D: TRBD1
length: 15
V: TRBV20-1

CDR3: CASSLGQGNFQETQYF
DNA: TGTGCCAGCAGCTTAGGACAGGGCAACTTTCAAGAGACCCAGTACTTC
J: TRBJ2-5
size: -
D: TRBD1
length: 16
V: TRBV11-2

CDR3: CASSVQRVEDTQYF
DNA: TGCGCCAGCAGTGTACAGCGGGTAGAAGATACGCAGTATTTT
J: TRBJ2-3
size: few
D: -
length: 14
V: TRBV10-2

CDR3: CASRTSGDTDTQYF
DNA: TGTGCCAGCCGGACTAGCGGGGACACAGATACGCAGTATTTT
J: TRBJ2-3
size: -
D: TRBD2
length: 14
V: TRBV10-3

CDR3: CASSVPDGSEQYF
DNA: TGTGCCAGCAGTGTCCCGGACGGTTCCGAGCAGTACTTC
J: TRBJ2-7
size: -
D: -
length: 13
V: TRBV28

CDR3: CASSRGESGGNIQYF
DNA: TGTGCCAGCAGCCGAGGGGAGTCAGGGGGAAACATTCAGTACTTC
J: TRBJ2-4
size: -
D: TRBD1
length: 15
V: TRBV3-1

CDR3: CASSLVGADIQETQYF
DNA: TGTGCCAGCAGTTTAGTGGGCGCGGACATACAAGAGACCCAGTACTTC
J: TRBJ2-5
size: -
D: -
length: 16
V: TRBV27

CDR3: CSARPPRGHNGEETQYF
DNA: TGCAGTGCTAGACCCCCCCGGGGACATAATGGGGAGGAGACCCAGTACTTC
J: TRBJ2-5
size: -
D: -
length: 17
V: TRBV20-1

CDR3: CSARDSQDRGYGYTF
DNA: TGCAGTGCTAGAGATTCTCAGGACAGGGGGTACGGCTACACCTTC
J: TRBJ1-2
size: few
D: TRBD1
length: 15
V: TRBV20-1

CDR3: CASSSQPGGDRPTEAFF
DNA: TGCGCCAGCAGCTCCCAACCCGGCGGGGACAGGCCGACTGAAGCTTTCTTT
J: TRBJ1-1
size: -
D: TRBD1
length: 17
V: TRBV5-1

CDR3: CASSASAPGGQETQYF
DNA: TGTGCCAGCAGCGCCTCCGCTCCGGGGGGGCAAGAGACCCAGTACTTC
J: TRBJ2-5
size: few
D: TRBD2
length: 16
V: TRBV7-2

CDR3: CASSVGKETQYF
DNA: TGCGCCAGCAGTGTGGGGAAAGAGACCCAGTACTTC
J: TRBJ2-5
size: -
D: -
length: 12
V: TRBV5-1

CDR3: CASSPAGGIYEQYF
DNA: TGCGCCAGCAGTCCCGCAGGGGGAATCTACGAGCAGTACTTC
J: TRBJ2-7
size: -
D: TRBD1
length: 14
V: TRBV5-1

CDR3: CASSSVGNEQFF
DNA: TGTGCCAGCAGTTCCGTGGGTAATGAGCAGTTCTTC
J: TRBJ2-1
size: few
D: -
length: 12
V: TRBV12-3/TRBV12-4

CDR3: CSARLAGVGETQYF
DNA: TGCAGTGCTAGGCTAGCGGGAGTAGGAGAGACCCAGTACTTC
J: TRBJ2-5
size: few
D: TRBD2
length: 14
V: TRBV20-1

CDR3: CASILPDSTVLTF
DNA: TGTGCCAGCATCCTCCCGGACTCCACCGTCCTGACTTTC
J: TRBJ2-6
size: -
D: -
length: 13
V: TRBV6-2/TRBV6-3

CDR3: CSATLQIGTEAFF
DNA: TGCAGTGCTACGCTACAGATAGGCACTGAAGCTTTCTTT
J: TRBJ1-1
size: once
D: -
length: 13
V: TRBV20-1

CDR3: CASSLVSPPLETQYF
DNA: TGTGCCAGCAGCTTAGTCTCCCCGCCCCTTGAGACCCAGTACTTC
J: TRBJ2-5
size: -
D: -
length: 15
V: TRBV11-2

CDR3: CSARPGHMNTEAFF
DNA: TGCAGTGCCCGGCCGGGACACATGAACACTGAAGCTTTCTTT
J: TRBJ1-1
size: -
D: -
length: 14
V: TRBV20-1

CDR3: CASSRDSYELSSYNEQFF
DNA: TGCGCCAGCAGCCGAGATTCATATGAGTTAAGCTCCTACAATGAGCAGTTCTTC
J: TRBJ2-1
size: -
D: -
length: 18
V: TRBV4-3

CDR3: CASSPPTRTLAKNIQYF
DNA: TGTGCCAGCAGCCCCCCGACGCGGACCTTAGCCAAAAACATTCAGTACTTC
J: TRBJ2-4
size: -
D: -
length: 17
V: TRBV12-3/TRBV12-4

CDR3: CSARLADAQYF
DNA: TGCAGTGCTAGACTAGCGGATGCGCAGTATTTT
J: TRBJ2-3
size: -
D: TRBD2
length: 11
V: TRBV20-1

CDR3: CSVDPGQFEQFF
DNA: TGCAGCGTAGATCCGGGACAGTTTGAGCAGTTCTTC
J: TRBJ2-1
size: -
D: TRBD1
length: 12
V: TRBV29-1